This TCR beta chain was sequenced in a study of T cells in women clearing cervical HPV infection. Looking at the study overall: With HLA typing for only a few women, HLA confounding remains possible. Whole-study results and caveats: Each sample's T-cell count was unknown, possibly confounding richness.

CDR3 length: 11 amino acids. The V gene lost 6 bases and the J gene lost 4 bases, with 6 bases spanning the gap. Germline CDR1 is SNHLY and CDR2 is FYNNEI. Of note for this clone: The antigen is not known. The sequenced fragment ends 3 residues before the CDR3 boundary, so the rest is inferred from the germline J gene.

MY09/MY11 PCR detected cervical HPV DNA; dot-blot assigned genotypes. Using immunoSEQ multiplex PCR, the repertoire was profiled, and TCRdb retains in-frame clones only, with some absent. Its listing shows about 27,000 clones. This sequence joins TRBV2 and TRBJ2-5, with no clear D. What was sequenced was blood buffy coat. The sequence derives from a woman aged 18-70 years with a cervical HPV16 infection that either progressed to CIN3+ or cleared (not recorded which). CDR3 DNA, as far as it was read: TGTGCCAGCAGAACCGGAGAGACC. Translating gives CASRTGET. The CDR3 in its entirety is CASRTGETQYF.